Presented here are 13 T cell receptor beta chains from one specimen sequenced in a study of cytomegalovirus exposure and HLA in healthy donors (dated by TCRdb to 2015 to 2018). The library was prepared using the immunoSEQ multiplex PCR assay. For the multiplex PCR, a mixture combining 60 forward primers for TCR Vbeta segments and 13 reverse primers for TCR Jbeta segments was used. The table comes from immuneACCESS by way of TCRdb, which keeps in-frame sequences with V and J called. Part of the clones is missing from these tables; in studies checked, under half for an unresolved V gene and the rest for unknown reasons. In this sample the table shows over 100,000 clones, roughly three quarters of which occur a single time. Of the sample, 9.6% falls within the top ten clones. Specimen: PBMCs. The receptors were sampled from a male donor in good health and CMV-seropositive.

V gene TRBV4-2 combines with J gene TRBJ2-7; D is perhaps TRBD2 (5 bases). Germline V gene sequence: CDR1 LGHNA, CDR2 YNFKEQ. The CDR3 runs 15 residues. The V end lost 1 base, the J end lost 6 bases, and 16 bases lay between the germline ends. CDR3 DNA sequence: TGTGCCAGCAGCCAAGGTCGAGACCCACTAGGCGAGCAGTACTTC. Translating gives CASSQGRDPLGEQYF.

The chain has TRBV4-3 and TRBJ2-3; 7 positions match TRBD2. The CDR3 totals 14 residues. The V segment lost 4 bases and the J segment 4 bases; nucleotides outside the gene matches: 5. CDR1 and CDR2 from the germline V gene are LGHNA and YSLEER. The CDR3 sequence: CASSLGGSADTQYF. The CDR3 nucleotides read TGCGCCAGCAGCCTGGGCGGGAGCGCAGATACGCAGTATTTT.

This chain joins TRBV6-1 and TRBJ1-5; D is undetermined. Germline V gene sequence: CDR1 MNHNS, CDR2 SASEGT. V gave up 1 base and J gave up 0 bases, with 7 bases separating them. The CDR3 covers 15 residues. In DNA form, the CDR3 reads TGTGCCAGCAGTGAAGTTAGGAGTAGCAATCAGCCCCAGCATTTT. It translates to CASSEVRSSNQPQHF.

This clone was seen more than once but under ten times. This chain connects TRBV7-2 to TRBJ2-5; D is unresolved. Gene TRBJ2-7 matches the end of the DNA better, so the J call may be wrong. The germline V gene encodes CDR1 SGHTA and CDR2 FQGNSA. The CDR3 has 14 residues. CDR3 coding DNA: TGTGCCAGCAGCTTAAACTGGGCCTCCTACGAGCAGTACTTC. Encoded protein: CASSLNWASYEQYF.

CDR3 sequence reads: CASTDGSADEQYF. The CDR3, as DNA: TGTGCCAGCACCGACGGGTCGGCCGACGAGCAGTACTTC. This sequence joins TRBV6-5 and TRBJ2-7; no clear D gene. Trimming pared 7 bases from V and 5 bases from J, leaving 15 bases between. The CDR3 is made up of 13 amino acids. The V gene's germline CDR1 is MNHEY and CDR2 SVGAGI.

CDR3 region: CASSLGVAPTYEQYF. The CDR3 DNA sequence: TGTGCCAGCAGCTTAGGAGTAGCGCCCACCTACGAGCAGTACTTC. The chain recombines TRBV7-2 with TRBJ2-5, with D possibly TRBD2 on 5 matching bases. The J call may be faulty, since TRBJ2-7 better matches the DNA end. Germline values: CDR1 SGHTA, CDR2 FQGNSA. CDR3 length: 15 residues.

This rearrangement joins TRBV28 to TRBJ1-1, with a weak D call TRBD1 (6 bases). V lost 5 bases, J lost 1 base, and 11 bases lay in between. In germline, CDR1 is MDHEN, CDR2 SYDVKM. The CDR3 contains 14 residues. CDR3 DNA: TGTGCCAGCAGTGACGGGACAAGGAACACTGAAGCTTTCTTT. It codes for CASSDGTRNTEAFF.

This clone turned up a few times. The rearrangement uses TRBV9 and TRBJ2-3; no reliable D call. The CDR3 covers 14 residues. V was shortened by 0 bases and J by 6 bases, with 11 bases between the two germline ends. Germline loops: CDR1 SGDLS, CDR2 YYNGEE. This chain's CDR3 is CASSVVPSADTQYF. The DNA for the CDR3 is TGTGCCAGCAGCGTAGTACCTTCTGCGGATACGCAGTATTTT.

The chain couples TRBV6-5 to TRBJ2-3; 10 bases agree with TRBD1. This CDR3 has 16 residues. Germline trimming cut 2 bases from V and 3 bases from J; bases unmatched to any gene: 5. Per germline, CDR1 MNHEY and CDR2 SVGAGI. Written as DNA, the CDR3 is TGTGCCAGCAGTTACCGGACAGGGGGGGGAACAGATACGCAGTATTTT. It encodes CASSYRTGGGTDTQYF.

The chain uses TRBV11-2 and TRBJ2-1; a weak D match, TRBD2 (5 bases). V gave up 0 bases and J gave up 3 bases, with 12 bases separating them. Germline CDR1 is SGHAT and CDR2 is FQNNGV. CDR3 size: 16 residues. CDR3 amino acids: CASSLDPRRFYNEQFF. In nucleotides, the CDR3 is TGTGCCAGCAGCTTAGACCCGCGGAGGTTCTACAATGAGCAGTTCTTC.

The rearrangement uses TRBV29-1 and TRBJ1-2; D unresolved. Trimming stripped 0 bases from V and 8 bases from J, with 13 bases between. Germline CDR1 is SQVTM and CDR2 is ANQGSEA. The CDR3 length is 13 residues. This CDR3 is CSVEDRREGGYTF. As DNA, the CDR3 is TGCAGCGTTGAAGATCGGCGGGAAGGGGGCTACACCTTC. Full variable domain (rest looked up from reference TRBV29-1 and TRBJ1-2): SAVISQKPSRDICQRGTSLTIQCQVDSQVTMMFWYRQQPGQSLTLIATANQGSEATYESGFVIDKFPISRPNLTFSTLTVSNMSPEDSSIYLCSVEDRREGGYTFGSGTRLTVV.

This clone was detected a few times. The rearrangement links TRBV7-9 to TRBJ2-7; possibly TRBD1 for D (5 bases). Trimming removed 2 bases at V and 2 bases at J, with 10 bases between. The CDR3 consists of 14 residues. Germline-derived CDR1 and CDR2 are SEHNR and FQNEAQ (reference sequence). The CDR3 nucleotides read TGTGCCAGCAGCTTACAACAGGCACCCTACGAGCAGTACTTC. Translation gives CASSLQQAPYEQYF. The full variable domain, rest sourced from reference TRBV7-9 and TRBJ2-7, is DTGVSQNPRHKITKRGQNVTFRCDPISEHNRLYWYRQTLGQGPEFLTYFQNEAQLEKSRLLSDRFSAERPKGSFSTLEIQRTEQGDSAMYLCASSLQQAPYEQYFGPGTRLTVT.

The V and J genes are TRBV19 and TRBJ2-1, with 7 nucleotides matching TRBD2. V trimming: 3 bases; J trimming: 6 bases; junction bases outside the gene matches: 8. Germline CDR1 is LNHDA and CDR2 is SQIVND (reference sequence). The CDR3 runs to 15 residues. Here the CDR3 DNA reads TGTGCCAGTAGTATTGTGGCGGGAGCCGGCAATGAGCAGTTCTTC. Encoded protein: CASSIVAGAGNEQFF.